This TCR beta chain derives from a study of immune evolution from preneoplasia to lung adenocarcinoma. Some clones are missing from TCRdb's copy, which holds only in-frame ones; the method was immunoSEQ multiplex PCR. The sample consists of around 11,000 clones, around 82% of them appearing once. Worth noting for this clone: Its antigen is undetermined.

The length of the CDR3 is 16 residues. Notes on the study in general: From normal lung to invasive adenocarcinoma, top clone frequencies appeared to decrease. Clonality was highest in normal lung, lower in later-stage lesions apparently.

Resections took place in Japan or China from the mid-2010s to the late 2010s. H&E slides confirmed each diagnosis, reviewed by two pathologists independently. The sequence was collected from a person aged 70 to 80 with lung adenocarcinoma. The chain couples TRBV7-5 to TRBJ2-2; no check of the table's D call, TRBD1, against the DNA was made. TRBV7-5 is a recognized pseudogene. Sequencing was carried out using FFPE minimally invasive lung adenocarcinoma tissue. This CDR3 reads CARSQERDRGSGELFF. The DNA for the CDR3 is TGTGCCAGAAGCCAAGAACGGGACAGGGGATCCGGGGAGCTGTTTTTT.